This TCR beta chain is drawn from a study of T cell changes during pregnancy in multiple sclerosis. TCRdb's table, derived via immunoSEQ multiplex PCR, lists solely in-frame clones and lacks some. The data contain 70,000 to 90,000 clones, 80% to 95% of them seen just once; the ten biggest clones take up more than 1%. This clone was counted only a few times. The sequence was collected from a female donor with multiple sclerosis, enrolled in a pregnancy study. This material consisted of peripheral blood, taken in the first trimester of pregnancy.

CDR3 DNA: TGTGCCTGGTCCCGACAGGGGAGCCCTGAAGCTTTCTTT. Its translation: CAWSRQGSPEAFF. The J gene is TRBJ1-1, the V gene TRBV30, with TRBD1 matching 8 bases. This CDR3 region has 13 residues. Germline CDR1 and CDR2: GTSNPN and SVGIG (reference sequence). Germline trimming cut 5 bases from V and 6 bases from J; bases unmatched to any gene: 8. The complete variable domain, with remaining parts taken from reference TRBV30 and TRBJ1-1, reads SQTIHQWPATLVQPVGSPLSLECTVEGTSNPNLYWYRQAAGRGLQLLFYSVGIGQISSEVPQNLSASRPQDRQFILSSKKLLLSDSGFYLCAWSRQGSPEAFFGQGTRLTVV.